A single sample gave rise to the 32 T cell receptor beta chains below, sequenced in a study of T cells expressing NK-cell markers. TCRdb reworked the 5' RACE reads into one entry per CDR3 protein, no DNA. Here the sample table reports around 550,000 distinct CDR3 sequences. Sample: blood T cells: a sorted CD56 or NKG2C T cell subset, CD4+ or CD8+ T cells, or bulk PBMC T cells (not recorded which). These receptors came from a man aged 18-30 years in good health.

V gene TRBV29-1 combines with J gene TRBJ1-4; TCRdb lists TRBD1, though no DNA is available to test this call. Germline CDR1 SQVTM, CDR2 ANQGSEA. The CDR3 consists of 14 residues. CDR3 amino acids: CSVEDPGQVEKLFF.

The chain employs TRBV6-2 or TRBV6-3 and TRBJ2-1; TCRdb indicates TRBD1, and absent DNA this call remains unverified. CDR1 is MNHEY and CDR2 is SVGEGT in the germline V gene. CDR3 length equals 18 residues. CDR3 region: CASSSPGQGEREFDEQFF.

The chain employs TRBV15 and TRBJ2-3; the TCRdb call, TRBD2, lacks DNA for checking. The CDR3 contains 15 residues. CDR1 is LNHNV and CDR2 is YYDKDF in the germline V gene (reference sequence). The CDR3 is CATSSKSSSTDTQYF.

V is TRBV12-3 or TRBV12-4 and J is TRBJ2-1; TCRdb names TRBD2, which stays unverified in the absence of DNA. The CDR3 is made up of 15 amino acids. CDR3 loop: CASSFWLGTQNEQFF.

The chain recombines TRBV6-5 with TRBJ2-1; without DNA, the TCRdb call of TRBD1 cannot be checked. The CDR3 is 15 residues long. Germline V gene lookup returns CDR1 MNHEY and CDR2 SVGAGI. CDR3 in amino acids: CASRNTGQGNNEQFF.

The chain employs TRBV7-6 and TRBJ2-1; TCRdb proposes TRBD1, but this gene call is untestable without DNA. Germline V gene lookup returns CDR1 SGHVS and CDR2 FNYEAQ. CDR3 size: 15 residues. The CDR3 spells CASSLDWTGGAEQFF.

V is TRBV11-2 and J is TRBJ2-1; the TRBD2 assignment by TCRdb is unverifiable without DNA. Germline loops: CDR1 SGHAT, CDR2 FQNNGV. CDR3 length equals 15 residues. The CDR3 reads CASSATSGRYNEQFF.

The V gene is TRBV27, the J gene TRBJ2-7; TCRdb's D gene call, TRBD1, goes unchecked for lack of DNA. Germline CDR1 reads MNHEY; CDR2 reads SMNVEV (reference sequence). The CDR3 runs 15 residues. CDR3 region: CASSPLTGPTYEQYF.

CDR3 sequence reads: CASSLFASGSLEQFF. This sequence joins TRBV5-1 and TRBJ2-1; TCRdb's assignment of TRBD2 cannot be checked, as there is no DNA. Per germline, CDR1 SGHRS and CDR2 YFSETQ. CDR3 length: 15 amino acids.

This sequence joins TRBV12-3 or TRBV12-4 and TRBJ2-2; TCRdb names TRBD1, which stays unverified in the absence of DNA. The CDR3 has 12 amino acids. CDR3 loop: CAITTGIGELFF.

The chain combines TRBV11-1 with TRBJ2-3; TCRdb's D gene call, TRBD2, goes unchecked for lack of DNA. The CDR3 has 18 residues. Germline CDR1 is SGHAT and CDR2 is FQDESV (reference sequence). The CDR3 sequence is CASSSRSSGEDSTDTQYF.

V gene TRBV20-1 combines with J gene TRBJ1-1. Germline V gene lookup returns CDR1 DFQATT and CDR2 SNEGSKA (reference sequence). This CDR3 region has 13 residues. The CDR3 here is CSARGRSYTEAFF.

V is TRBV5-6 and J is TRBJ2-6. The CDR3 runs 16 residues. Germline CDR1 is SGHDT and CDR2 is YYEEEE. The CDR3 spells CASSLEQTSGANVLTF.

CDR3 amino acids: CASSFRTGRYSPLHF. The V call is TRBV5-6, the J call TRBJ1-6; without DNA, the TCRdb call of TRBD1 cannot be checked. The length of the CDR3 is 15 residues. The germline V gene encodes CDR1 SGHDT and CDR2 YYEEEE.

The CDR3 loop reads CASKKGTTNEKLFF. The chain links TRBV6-1 to TRBJ1-4; TCRdb selects TRBD1, and the lack of DNA leaves this call unchecked. CDR3 length: 14 residues. Germline CDR1 reads MNHNS; CDR2 reads SASEGT.

The chain is built from TRBV4-1 and TRBJ2-3; TCRdb outputs TRBD1, but without DNA this stays unchecked. CDR1 and CDR2 (germline): MGHRA, YSYEKL. This CDR3 has 18 amino acids. Here the CDR3 reads CASSQDGTPFSSTDTQYF.

CDR3: CASSPLAGGVETQYF. This chain uses TRBV12-3 or TRBV12-4 with TRBJ2-5; the TCRdb D gene call, TRBD2, has no DNA to confirm it. This CDR3 has 15 residues.

V and J are TRBV7-9 and TRBJ2-4; TCRdb indicates TRBD1, and absent DNA this call remains unverified. This CDR3 is built from 15 residues. Germline CDR1 reads SEHNR; CDR2 reads FQNEAQ (reference sequence). The CDR3 loop is CASSLVTGGTDIQYF.

V usage is TRBV5-5 and J usage is TRBJ2-1. Germline V gene data show CDR1 as SGHKS and CDR2 as YYEKEE (reference sequence). The CDR3 consists of 15 residues. CDR3 sequence reads: CASSLGQGPYNEQFF.

The chain combines TRBV28 with TRBJ2-2; the TCRdb call, TRBD1, lacks DNA for checking. Germline CDR1 is MDHEN and CDR2 is SYDVKM. The CDR3 has 16 residues. The CDR3: CASNHETAANTGELFF.

The V and J genes are TRBV6-5 and TRBJ1-5; lacking DNA, the TRBD1 call made by TCRdb goes unchecked. The CDR3 is 18 residues long. The germline CDR1 and CDR2 sequences are MNHEY and SVGAGI. CDR3 protein: CASSYSTNRDEGNQPQHF.

V usage is TRBV6-5 and J usage is TRBJ2-1; TCRdb indicates TRBD2, and absent DNA this call remains unverified. Looked up from germline, CDR1 is MNHEY and CDR2 is SVGAGI. The CDR3 is 13 amino acids. The CDR3 loop is CASSYGADDEQFF.

This chain joins TRBV20-1 and TRBJ1-5; the TCRdb D gene call, TRBD1, has no DNA to confirm it. CDR1 is DFQATT and CDR2 is SNEGSKA in the germline V gene (reference sequence). This CDR3 comprises 15 residues. The CDR3 spells CSAKTGGARDQPQHF.

The CDR3 region is CAISESSGRPGGNEQFF. The chain is built from TRBV10-3 and TRBJ2-1; TCRdb reports TRBD2, a call that lacks DNA to check it against. CDR1 and CDR2 from the germline V gene are ENHRY and SYGVKD. This CDR3 is 17 amino acids long.

The rearrangement joins TRBV5-1 to TRBJ2-4; lacking DNA, the TRBD2 call made by TCRdb goes unchecked. The CDR3 sequence is 14 residues long. In germline, CDR1 is SGHRS, CDR2 YFSETQ. The CDR3 protein is CASKAGGPSNIQYF.

V is TRBV12-3 or TRBV12-4 and J is TRBJ2-2; TCRdb indicates TRBD1, and absent DNA this call remains unverified. This CDR3 region has 15 residues. CDR3 sequence reads: CASSSPDRPPGELFF.

This chain joins TRBV27 and TRBJ1-5; TCRdb lists TRBD1, though no DNA is available to test this call. This CDR3 contains 14 residues. Germline CDR1 reads MNHEY; CDR2 reads SMNVEV (reference sequence). CDR3 residues: CASRAGQSNQPQHF.

The J gene is TRBJ2-1, the V gene TRBV20-1; TCRdb proposes TRBD2, but this gene call is untestable without DNA. The germline V gene has CDR1 DFQATT and CDR2 SNEGSKA (reference sequence). This CDR3 is 13 amino acids long. CDR3 sequence: CSAISGMGGEQFF.

J is TRBJ1-1 and V is TRBV12-3 or TRBV12-4; TCRdb's D call of TRBD1 is untestable without DNA. CDR3 size: 14 residues. CDR3 protein: CASSLGGAGTEAFF.

The J gene is TRBJ2-1, the V gene TRBV20-1; the TCRdb call, TRBD2, lacks DNA for checking. CDR1 is DFQATT and CDR2 is SNEGSKA in the germline V gene (reference sequence). The CDR3 is 16 residues long. CDR3 amino acids: CSARDPLTGGLRWQFF.

V is TRBV4-2 and J is TRBJ2-1. This CDR3 is 15 amino acids long. CDR1 LGHNA and CDR2 YNFKEQ come from the germline V gene. The CDR3 is CASSQDWLAGNEQFF.

The V gene is TRBV3-1, the J gene TRBJ2-1. Germline CDR1 LGHDT, CDR2 YNNKEL (reference sequence). The CDR3 is 16 residues long. The CDR3 spells CASSLYSASSYNEQFF.